The 7 T cell receptor beta chains below all came from one sample that was sequenced in a study of CD8 T cells in ankylosing spondylitis. Study results and limitations: Characteristic of ankylosing spondylitis blood, it appeared, was a TCR beta motif comprising about eight highly homologous variants.

Using its own MiXCR run on the 5' RACE reads, TCRdb lists one record per CDR3 protein. The table has 670,000 or so distinct CDR3 sequences, around 19% seen once. For these receptors, no antigen is known. The sample comprised blood, either unsorted or a sorted T cell fraction (not recorded which). These receptors originate from a male donor with ankylosing spondylitis.

V usage is TRBV6-1 and J usage is TRBJ2-1; 7 bases align to TRBD1. The CDR3 spans 14 residues. CDR1 is MNHNS, CDR2 SASEGT, per germline. V gave up 6 bases and J gave up 7 bases; unmatched junction bases: 9. The CDR3 reads CASSPRTGLNEQFF. Written as DNA, the CDR3 is TGTGCCAGCAGCCCCAGGACAGGCTTAAATGAGCAGTTCTTC.

This clonotype has just a few counts. V is TRBV12-3 or TRBV12-4 and J is TRBJ1-5; D is unresolved. This CDR3 is 15 amino acids long. V was cut by 3 bases and J by 3 bases, with 12 bases left in between. CDR3 sequence reads: CASSFGLEDNQPQHF. DNA for the CDR3: TGTGCCAGCAGTTTCGGTTTAGAGGACAATCAGCCCCAGCATTTT.

J is TRBJ2-3 and V is TRBV4-2, with D perhaps matching TRBD2 (7 bases). The CDR3 is 17 amino acids. The V and J ends lost 4 bases and 2 bases respectively, with 19 bases between them. CDR1 is LGHNA, CDR2 YNFKEQ, per germline. In DNA form, the CDR3 reads TGTGCCAGCAGCCCCGGTCCCTTTGGGGGGGCCACAGATACGCAGTATTTT. The encoded protein is CASSPGPFGGATDTQYF.

This clonotype was picked up a small number of times. This chain uses TRBV27 with TRBJ1-1, with no clear D. V was cut by 5 bases and J by 0 bases, with 13 bases left in between. This CDR3 is 15 amino acids long. The V gene's germline CDR1 is MNHEY and CDR2 SMNVEV (reference sequence). CDR3 DNA sequence: TGTGCCAGCAGTCCCCGGGTCAGTTTGAACACTGAAGCTTTCTTT. This translates into CASSPRVSLNTEAFF.

The V call is TRBV27, the J call TRBJ2-7; D tentatively reads TRBD1 or TRBD2 (6 bases each). The germline CDR1 and CDR2 sequences are MNHEY and SMNVEV (reference sequence). This CDR3 has 19 amino acids. The V end was cut by 3 bases, the J end by 0 bases, with 24 bases between. The CDR3 protein is CASSFWGARRGKSSYEQYF. CDR3 coding DNA: TGTGCCAGCAGTTTTTGGGGGGCGCGTCGCGGGAAGAGCTCCTACGAGCAGTACTTC.

The rearrangement links TRBV20-1 to TRBJ2-7; D might be TRBD2 (6 bases). Germline CDR1 and CDR2: DFQATT and SNEGSKA (reference sequence). V lost 3 bases, J lost 4 bases, and 16 bases lay in between. The CDR3 contains 14 residues. Written as DNA, the CDR3 is TGCAGTGCTAGGGCCCGACTGGAGGGATACGAGCAGTACTTC. Its protein product is CSARARLEGYEQYF.

The chain joins TRBV28 to TRBJ2-1, with TRBD2 identical over 10 bases. V lost 5 bases and J lost 8; bases outside the gene matches: 15. Germline V gene lookup returns CDR1 MDHEN and CDR2 SYDVKM. This CDR3 has 17 amino acids. The DNA of the CDR3 is TGTGCCAGCAGTCCTCACCCCCAAGCGGGAGGGGGGGATGAGCAGTTCTTC. Amino acids: CASSPHPQAGGGDEQFF.